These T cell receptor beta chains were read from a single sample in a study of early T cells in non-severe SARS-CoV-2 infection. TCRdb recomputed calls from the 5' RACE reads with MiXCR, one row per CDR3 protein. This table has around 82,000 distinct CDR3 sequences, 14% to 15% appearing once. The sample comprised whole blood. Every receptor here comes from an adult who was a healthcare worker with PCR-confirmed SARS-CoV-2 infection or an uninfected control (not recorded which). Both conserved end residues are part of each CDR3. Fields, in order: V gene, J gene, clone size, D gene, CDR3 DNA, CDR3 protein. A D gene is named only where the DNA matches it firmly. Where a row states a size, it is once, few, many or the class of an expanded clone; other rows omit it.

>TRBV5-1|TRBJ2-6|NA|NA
TGCGCCAGCATGGGGGGTGGATCCCTTTCTGGGGCCAACGTCCTGACTTTC
CASMGGGSLSGANVLTF
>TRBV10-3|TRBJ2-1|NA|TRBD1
TGTGCCATCGGAACGGGACAGGGGAGGAATGAGCAGTTCTTC
CAIGTGQGRNEQFF
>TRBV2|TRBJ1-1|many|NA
TGTGCCTGGGGACACCAGAACACTGAAGCTTTCTTT
CAWGHQNTEAFF
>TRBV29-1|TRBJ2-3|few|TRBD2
TGCAGCGCGAGGGAGCGGGGGGTCACAGATACGCAGTATTTT
CSARERGVTDTQYF
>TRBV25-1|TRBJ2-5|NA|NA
TGTGCCAGCAGTGAATTCAATCGTCAAGAGACCCAGTACTTC
CASSEFNRQETQYF
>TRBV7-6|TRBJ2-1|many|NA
TGTGCCAGCAGCTTTAGGAGGTACAATGAGCAGTTCTTC
CASSFRRYNEQFF
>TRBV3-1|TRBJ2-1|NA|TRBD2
TGTGCCAGCAGCTTTGTAGCGGGGGCTTACAATGAGCAGTTCTTC
CASSFVAGAYNEQFF
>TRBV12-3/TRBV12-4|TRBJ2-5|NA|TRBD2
TGTGCCAGCTCAGCGGGGGGGAAGACGGTAGAGACCCAGTACTTC
CASSAGGKTVETQYF
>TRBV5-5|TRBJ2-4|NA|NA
TGTGCCAGCAGCTTGGACAGGAAAAACATTCAGTACTTC
CASSLDRKNIQYF
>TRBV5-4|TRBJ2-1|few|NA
TGTGCCAGCAGCACCAAGGTTAGACCTGACAATGAGCAGTTCTTC
CASSTKVRPDNEQFF
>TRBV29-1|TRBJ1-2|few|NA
TGCAGCGTTGTTTGGTATAACTATGGCTACACCTTC
CSVVWYNYGYTF
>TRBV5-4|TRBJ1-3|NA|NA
TGTGCCAGCAGCTTCTCGGGAGCCAATGGAAACACCATATATTTT
CASSFSGANGNTIYF
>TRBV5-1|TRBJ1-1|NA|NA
TGCGCCAGCAGCTTGGGAGTGAGGGGTACTGAAGTTTTCTTT
CASSLGVRGTEVFF
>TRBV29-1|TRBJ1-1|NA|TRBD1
TGCAGCGTCTACAGGGGGCGAACTGAAGCTTTCTTT
CSVYRGRTEAFF
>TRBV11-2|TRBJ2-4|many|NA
TGTGCCAGCAGCTCCGACAGGACAACGGGACGGTACTTC
CASSSDRTTGRYF
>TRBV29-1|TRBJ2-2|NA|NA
TGCAGCGTTGAAGGCGGACGGCGAAACACCGGGGAGCTGTTTTTT
CSVEGGRRNTGELFF
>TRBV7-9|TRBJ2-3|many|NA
TGTGCCAGCAGCCCTCTGTCAGATACGCAGTATTTT
CASSPLSDTQYF
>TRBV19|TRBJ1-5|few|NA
TGTGCCAGTAGTGGTAGGACGGATAGCAATCAGCCCCAGCATTTT
CASSGRTDSNQPQHF
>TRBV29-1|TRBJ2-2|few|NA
TGCAGCGTTGAAGGGATTGCCGGGGAGCTGTTTTTT
CSVEGIAGELFF
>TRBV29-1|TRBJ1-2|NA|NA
TGCAGCGTTGACTCGGGCAGTACTTCTAACTATGGCTACACCTTC
CSVDSGSTSNYGYTF
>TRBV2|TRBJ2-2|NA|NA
TGTGCCAGCAGTGAACAGGGCTTGGGCACCGGGGAGCTGTTTTTT
CASSEQGLGTGELFF
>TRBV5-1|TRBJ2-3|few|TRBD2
TGCGCCAGCAGCGCTGGCCCCGTGGCGGGGGGCACAGATACGCAGTATTTT
CASSAGPVAGGTDTQYF
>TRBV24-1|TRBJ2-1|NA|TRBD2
TGTGCCACCAGTGATTCCGGGACTAGCGGGGATAGTGAGCAGTTCTTC
CATSDSGTSGDSEQFF
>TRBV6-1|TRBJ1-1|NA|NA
TGTGCCAGCAGTGGAGAAATGAACACTGAAGTTTTCTTT
CASSGEMNTEVFF
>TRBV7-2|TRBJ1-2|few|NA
TGTGCCAGCAGCTTTGACAGAAATGGCTACACCTTC
CASSFDRNGYTF
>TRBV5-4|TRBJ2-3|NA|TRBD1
TGTGCCAGCAGCTTGGAAGACAGGGACGTCACAGATACGCAGTATTTT
CASSLEDRDVTDTQYF
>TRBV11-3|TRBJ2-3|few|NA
TGTGCCAGCAGCCGGACTGAGCCAGATACGCAGTATTTT
CASSRTEPDTQYF
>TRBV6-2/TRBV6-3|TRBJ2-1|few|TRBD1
TGTGCCAGCAGCGGGACAGGGAATGAGCAGTTCTTC
CASSGTGNEQFF
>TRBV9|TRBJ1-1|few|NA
TGTGCCAGCAGCGTAGTGGGGGTAACGAACACTGAAGCTTTCTTT
CASSVVGVTNTEAFF
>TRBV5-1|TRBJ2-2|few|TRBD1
TGCGCCAGCAGCTCCAAGGGACAGGTAGCGAACACCGGGGAGCTGTTTTTT
CASSSKGQVANTGELFF
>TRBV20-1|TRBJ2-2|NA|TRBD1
TGCAGTGCTAGAAGGCAGGGGGCCCCCGGGGAGCTGTTTTTT
CSARRQGAPGELFF
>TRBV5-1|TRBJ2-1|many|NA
TGCGCCAGCAGCTTGGCCGGGGCATCTGAGCAGTTCTTC
CASSLAGASEQFF
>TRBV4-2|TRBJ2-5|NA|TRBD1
TGTGCCAGCAGCCAAGGACAGGGGGCGGGCGGAGGAGAGACCCAGTACTTC
CASSQGQGAGGGETQYF
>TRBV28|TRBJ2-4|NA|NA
TGTGCCAGCAGTTTTGGGTCCCGAAACATTCAGTACTTC
CASSFGSRNIQYF
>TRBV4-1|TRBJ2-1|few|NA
TGCGCCAGCAGCCAAGAGGTGCAGGTAGCATGGAATGAGCAGTTCTTC
CASSQEVQVAWNEQFF
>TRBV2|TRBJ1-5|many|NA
TGTGCCAGCAGTGACTTAAGCGTGAATCAGCCCCAGCATTTT
CASSDLSVNQPQHF
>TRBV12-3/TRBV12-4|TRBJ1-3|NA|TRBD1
TGTGCCAGCAGTTCCCCCCTTTCAGGGGGCTCTGGAAACACCATATATTTT
CASSSPLSGGSGNTIYF
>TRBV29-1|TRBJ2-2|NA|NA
TGCAGCGTTGTGTGGTCCGGGGAGCTGTTTTTT
CSVVWSGELFF
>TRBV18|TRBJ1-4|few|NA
TGTGCCAGCTCACCACGCGGGAATTCGGATGAAAAACTGTTTTTT
CASSPRGNSDEKLFF
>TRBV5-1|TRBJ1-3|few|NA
TGCGCCAGCAGCGACGGACGCCAGACCTCTGGAAACACCATATATTTT
CASSDGRQTSGNTIYF
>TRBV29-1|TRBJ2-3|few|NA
TGCAGCGTTGAAAGGGGCGGGCTCACAGATACGCAGTATTTT
CSVERGGLTDTQYF
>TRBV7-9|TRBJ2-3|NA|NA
TGTGCCGAAGGGGTAGCGGGCACAGATACGCAGTATTTT
CAEGVAGTDTQYF
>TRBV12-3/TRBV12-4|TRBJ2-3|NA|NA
TGTGCCAGCAGTGACCAGTTAGATACGCAGTATTTT
CASSDQLDTQYF
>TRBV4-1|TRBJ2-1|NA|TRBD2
TGCGCCAGCAGCCAACGGGGACTAGCGGGGGCCCACCCAGTCACTGAGCAGTTCTTC
CASSQRGLAGAHPVTEQFF
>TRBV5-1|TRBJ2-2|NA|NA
TGCGCCAGCAGCGCTGCCCCGGACAGAGACACCGGGGAGCTGTTTTTT
CASSAAPDRDTGELFF
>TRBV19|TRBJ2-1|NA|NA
TGTGCCAGTAGTATATTCACGGGGAATGAGCAGTTCTTC
CASSIFTGNEQFF
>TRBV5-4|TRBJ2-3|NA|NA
TGTGCCTGCAGGTCGGGGGTGCAAGATACGCAGTATTTT
CACRSGVQDTQYF
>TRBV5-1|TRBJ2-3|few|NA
TGCGCCAGCAGCTGGGGGTTGGATTTCAAGTCCCTTACAGATACGCAGTATTTT
CASSWGLDFKSLTDTQYF
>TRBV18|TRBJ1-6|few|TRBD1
TGTGCCAGCTCACACGGACAGGGGGCTAATAATTCACCCCTCCACTTT
CASSHGQGANNSPLHF
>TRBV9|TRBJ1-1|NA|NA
TGTGCCAGCAGCGTAGATGGCAGCGCTGAAGCTTTCTTT
CASSVDGSAEAFF
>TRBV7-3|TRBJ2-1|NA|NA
TGTGCCAGCAGCTTAACCCGGGGGCCTGGTGAGCAGTTCTTC
CASSLTRGPGEQFF
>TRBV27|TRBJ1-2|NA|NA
TGTGCCAGCAGTTTAACACGGGAGTTTTCTGGCTACACCTTC
CASSLTREFSGYTF
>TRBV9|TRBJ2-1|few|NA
TGTGCCAGCAGCGTAGAAGGGTCACATTACAATGAGCAGTTCTTC
CASSVEGSHYNEQFF